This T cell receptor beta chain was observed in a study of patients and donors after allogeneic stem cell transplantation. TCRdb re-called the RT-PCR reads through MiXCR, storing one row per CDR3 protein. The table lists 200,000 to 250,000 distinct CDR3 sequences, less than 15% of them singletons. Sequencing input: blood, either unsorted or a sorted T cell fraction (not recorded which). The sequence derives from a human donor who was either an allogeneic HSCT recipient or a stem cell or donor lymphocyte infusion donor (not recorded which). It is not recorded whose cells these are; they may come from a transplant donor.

The CDR3 nucleotides are TGCAGTGCTAGAGATTGGAAGACTGTAGAGACCCAGTACTTC. Translation: CSARDWKTVETQYF. The V gene is TRBV20-1, the J gene TRBJ2-5; D is uncertain. The CDR3 consists of 14 residues. In germline, CDR1 is DFQATT, CDR2 SNEGSKA (reference sequence). Trimming cost V 0 bases and J 4 bases, with 12 bases left between them.